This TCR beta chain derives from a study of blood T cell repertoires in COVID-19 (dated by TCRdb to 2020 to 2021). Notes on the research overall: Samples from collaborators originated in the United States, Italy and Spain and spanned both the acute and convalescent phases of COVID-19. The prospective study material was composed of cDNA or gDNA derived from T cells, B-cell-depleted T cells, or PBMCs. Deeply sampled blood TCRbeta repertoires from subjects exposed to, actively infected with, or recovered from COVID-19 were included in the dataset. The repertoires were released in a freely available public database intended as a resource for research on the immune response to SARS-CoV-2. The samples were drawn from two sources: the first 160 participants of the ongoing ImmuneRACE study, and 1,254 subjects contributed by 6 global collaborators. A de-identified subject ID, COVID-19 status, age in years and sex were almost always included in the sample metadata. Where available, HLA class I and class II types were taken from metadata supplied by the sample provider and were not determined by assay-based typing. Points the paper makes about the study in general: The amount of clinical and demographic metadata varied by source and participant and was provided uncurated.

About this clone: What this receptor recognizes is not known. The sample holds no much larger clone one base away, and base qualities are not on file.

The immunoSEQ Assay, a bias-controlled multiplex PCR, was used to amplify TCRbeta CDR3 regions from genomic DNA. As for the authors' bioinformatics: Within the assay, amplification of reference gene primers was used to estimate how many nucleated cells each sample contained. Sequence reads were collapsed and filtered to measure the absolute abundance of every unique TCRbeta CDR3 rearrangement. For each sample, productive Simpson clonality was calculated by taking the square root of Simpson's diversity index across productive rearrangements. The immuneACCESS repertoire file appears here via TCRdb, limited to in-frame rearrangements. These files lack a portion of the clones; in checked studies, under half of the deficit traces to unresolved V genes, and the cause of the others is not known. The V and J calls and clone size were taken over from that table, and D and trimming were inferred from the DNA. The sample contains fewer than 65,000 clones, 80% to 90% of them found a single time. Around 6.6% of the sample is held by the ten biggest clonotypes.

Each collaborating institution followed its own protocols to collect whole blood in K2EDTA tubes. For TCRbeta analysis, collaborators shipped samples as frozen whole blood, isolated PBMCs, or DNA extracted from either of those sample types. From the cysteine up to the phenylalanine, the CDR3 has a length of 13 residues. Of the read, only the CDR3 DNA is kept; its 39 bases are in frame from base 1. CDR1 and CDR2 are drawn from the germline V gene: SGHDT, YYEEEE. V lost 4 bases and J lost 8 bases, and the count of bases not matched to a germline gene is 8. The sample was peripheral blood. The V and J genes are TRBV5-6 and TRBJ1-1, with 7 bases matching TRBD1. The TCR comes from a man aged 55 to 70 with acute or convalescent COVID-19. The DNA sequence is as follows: TGTGCCAGCAGCATGGGCTTACAGGGGGAAGCTTTCTTT. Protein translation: CASSMGLQGEAFF.